Presented here are 32 T cell receptor beta chains from one specimen sequenced in a study of blood T cell repertoires in COVID-19. Here immunoSEQ multiplex PCR was the method, and the copy in TCRdb shows in-frame clones only, minus some. The sample lists approximately 94,000 clones, roughly 80% occurring once. Sequenced sample: peripheral blood. Receptors originate from a woman in her 70s with acute or convalescent COVID-19.

The genes are TRBV7-6 and TRBJ1-6; 9 bases match TRBD1. Germline lookup yields CDR1 SGHVS and CDR2 FNYEAQ. V was clipped by 5 bases and J by 4 bases; unmatched bases: 3. The CDR3 is made up of 15 amino acids. DNA of the CDR3: TGTGCCAGCAGCCCCGACAGGGGGTATAATTCACCCCTCCACTTT. It translates to CASSPDRGYNSPLHF.

The chain uses TRBV5-1 and TRBJ1-2, with D perhaps TRBD1 (5 bases). CDR3 length: 14 residues. CDR1 and CDR2 from the germline V gene are SGHRS and YFSETQ. Deletions cut 1 base from V and 4 bases from J, with 11 bases between. As DNA, the CDR3 is TGCGCCAGCAGCTTGAAAGGGGATGCCTATGGCTACACCTTC. Translation gives CASSLKGDAYGYTF.

This clone occurred a few times. V gene TRBV7-3 combines with J gene TRBJ2-3; D uncertain. The length of the CDR3 is 13 residues. Germline CDR1 and CDR2: SGHTA and FQGTGA. Trimming took 5 bases from V and 5 from J, leaving 11 bases between them. In nucleotides, the CDR3 is TGTGCCAGCAGCGTCACCCCAGGAGATACGCAGTATTTT. Translation gives CASSVTPGDTQYF.

This clone has a single count. The chain couples TRBV7-2 to TRBJ2-3; D might be TRBD2 (5 bases). The V gene's germline CDR1 is SGHTA and CDR2 FQGNSA. The V end lost 2 bases, the J end lost 5 bases, and 17 bases lay between the germline ends. CDR3 size: 16 residues. In DNA form, the CDR3 reads TGTGCCAGCAGCTTATCGGCCCTAGCCCCAATAGATACGCAGTATTTT. Its protein product is CASSLSALAPIDTQYF. The whole variable domain, remainder taken from reference TRBV7-2 and TRBJ2-3, is GAGVSQSPSNKVTEKGKDVELRCDPISGHTALYWYRQSLGQGLEFLIYFQGNSAPDKSGLPSDRFSAERTGGSVSTLTIQRTQQEDSAVYLCASSLSALAPIDTQYFGPGTRLTVL.

The rearrangement links TRBV10-3 to TRBJ1-6; possibly TRBD1 for D (6 bases). With 6 bases removed from V and 7 bases from J, the gap between germline ends came to 13 bases. Germline-derived CDR1 and CDR2 are ENHRY and SYGVKD. There are 14 residues in the CDR3. CDR3 bases: TGTGCCATCAGGAACAGGGAGGGGAATTCACCCCTCCACTTT. Its protein product is CAIRNREGNSPLHF.

The V gene is TRBV3-1 (or the pseudogene TRBV3-2), the J gene TRBJ2-1; perhaps TRBD2 as D (6 bases). The CDR3 totals 15 residues. Germline V gene data show CDR1 as LGHDT and CDR2 as YNNKEL (reference sequence). V gave up 3 bases and J gave up 5 bases, with 14 bases separating them. As DNA, the CDR3 is TGTGCCAGCAGCCAGGACGCCGGGACTCACAATGAGCAGTTCTTC. Its protein is CASSQDAGTHNEQFF.

The J gene is TRBJ1-1, the V gene TRBV15; 10 bases map to TRBD1. In germline, CDR1 is LNHNV, CDR2 YYDKDF (reference sequence). Trimming at V came to 4 bases and at J to 4 bases, leaving 9 bases not matched to a gene. The CDR3 is 16 amino acids. The chain's CDR3 is CATSTYMGQGTTEAFF. CDR3 DNA: TGTGCCACCAGCACATACATGGGACAGGGGACCACTGAAGCTTTCTTT. Combining the CDR3 with reference TRBV15 and TRBJ1-1 gives the whole variable domain DAMVIQNPRYQVTQFGKPVTLSCSQTLNHNVMYWYQQKSSQAPKLLFHYYDKDFNNEADTPDNFQSRRPNTSFCFLDIRSPGLGDTAMYLCATSTYMGQGTTEAFFGQGTRLTVV.

Comments on this clone: Within the sample, other DNA sequences also encode this same CDR3. The rearrangement links TRBV6-2 or TRBV6-3 to TRBJ1-1; D may be TRBD1 (6 bases). CDR3 size: 17 residues. From germline, CDR1 is MNHEY and CDR2 SVGEGT. Deletions cut 0 bases from V and 0 bases from J, with 14 bases between. This CDR3 reads CASSYSVSGTMNTEAFF. The DNA of the CDR3 is TGTGCCAGCAGTTACTCGGTCTCCGGGACAATGAACACTGAAGCTTTCTTT.

The rearrangement joins TRBV19 to TRBJ2-1; 9 positions match TRBD2. This CDR3 region has 13 residues. V shed 10 bases, J shed 7 bases, and the junction held 8 bases outside the gene matches. Looked up from germline, CDR1 is LNHDA and CDR2 is SQIVND (reference sequence). The CDR3 is CATAGGPSNEQFF. For the CDR3, the DNA is TGTGCCACCGCGGGGGGGCCATCGAATGAGCAGTTCTTC.

The rearrangement links TRBV30 to TRBJ1-2; TRBD1 aligns across 7 bases. CDR3 length: 13 residues. CDR1 GTSNPN and CDR2 SVGIG come from the germline V gene (reference sequence). J lost 2 bases, V lost 2 bases, and 2 bases had no gene match. CDR3 in amino acids: CAWSRQGNYGYTF. DNA for the CDR3: TGTGCCTGGAGTAGACAGGGCAACTATGGCTACACCTTC.

The rearrangement links TRBV4-3 to TRBJ2-2, with TRBD1 matching over 7 bases. Unmatched junction bases numbered 4, after V lost 3 bases and J lost 3 bases. The CDR3 runs to 15 residues. Germline CDR1 is LGHNA and CDR2 is YSLEER. DNA of the CDR3: TGCGCCAGCAGCCAGGCACAGGGGCACACCGGGGAGCTGTTTTTT. It encodes CASSQAQGHTGELFF.

J is TRBJ2-1 and V is TRBV3-1 (or the pseudogene TRBV3-2); maybe TRBD2 (5 bases). Germline V gives CDR1 LGHDT, CDR2 YNNKEL (reference sequence). The CDR3 contains 15 residues. Trimming cost V 1 base and J 8 bases, with 15 bases left between them. CDR3: CASSQVLVAMYEQFF. The CDR3 bases are TGTGCCAGCAGCCAAGTTTTAGTAGCGATGTATGAGCAGTTCTTC.

This clone was seen just once. This chain links TRBV4-3 with TRBJ2-2; the D is unclear. V lost 1 base and J 0 bases, leaving 6 bases between the germline ends. This CDR3 is built from 15 residues. Per the germline V gene, CDR1 is LGHNA and CDR2 is YSLEER. CDR3 nucleotide sequence: TGCGCCAGCAGCCAAGGGAGCGCGAACACCGGGGAGCTGTTTTTT. This sequence encodes CASSQGSANTGELFF.

The V gene is TRBV23-1, the J gene TRBJ1-1; possible D gene TRBD1, 5 bases. TRBV23-1 is marked as an open reading frame, function uncertain. The V end was cut by 0 bases, the J end by 0 bases, with 14 bases between. CDR3 length equals 17 residues. CDR3 DNA: TGCGCCAGCAGTCAATCCCCTCACGACAGAATGAACACTGAAGCTTTCTTT. Its translation: CASSQSPHDRMNTEAFF.

The rearrangement uses TRBV15 and TRBJ2-5; D perhaps matches TRBD2 (5 bases). Germline V gives CDR1 LNHNV, CDR2 YYDKDF (reference sequence). This CDR3 spans 15 amino acids. The ends were cut back, 0 bases at V and 1 base at J, with 9 bases in the middle. CDR3 bases: TGTGCCACCAGCAGAGATCGGGGTCTCCAAGAGACCCAGTACTTC. Translation gives CATSRDRGLQETQYF. Based on the CDR3 plus reference TRBV15 and TRBJ2-5, the full variable domain is DAMVIQNPRYQVTQFGKPVTLSCSQTLNHNVMYWYQQKSSQAPKLLFHYYDKDFNNEADTPDNFQSRRPNTSFCFLDIRSPGLGDTAMYLCATSRDRGLQETQYFGPGTRLLVL.

V gene TRBV6-5 combines with J gene TRBJ2-7; TRBD1 aligns across 8 bases. Germline V CDR1 and CDR2: MNHEY, SVGAGI. Trimming took 2 bases from V and 6 from J; bases not matched to a gene: 3. This CDR3 region has 13 residues. In DNA, the CDR3 is TGTGCCAGCAGTTACCAACAGGGGGGCGAGCAGTACGTC. Amino acid sequence: CASSYQQGGEQYV.

V gene TRBV5-1 combines with J gene TRBJ1-4; 9 bases line up with TRBD1. This CDR3 is 14 amino acids long. Per germline, CDR1 SGHRS and CDR2 YFSETQ. Trimming removed 3 bases from V and 5 bases from J; junction bases left unmatched: 2. The CDR3 region has the DNA TGCGCCAGCAGCTCACAGGGGGCAAATGAAAAACTGTTTTTT. This sequence encodes CASSSQGANEKLFF.

This rearrangement joins TRBV7-2 to TRBJ1-2; 8 bases fit TRBD1. Germline CDR1 reads SGHTA; CDR2 reads FQGNSA. CDR3 length: 13 residues. The trim removed 5 bases at V and 8 bases at J, leaving 7 bases unmatched. DNA for the CDR3: TGTGCCAGCAGCACCTACAGGGGGTACGGCTACACCTTC. Translating gives CASSTYRGYGYTF. The full variable domain, completed using reference TRBV7-2 and TRBJ1-2, is GAGVSQSPSNKVTEKGKDVELRCDPISGHTALYWYRQSLGQGLEFLIYFQGNSAPDKSGLPSDRFSAERTGGSVSTLTIQRTQQEDSAVYLCASSTYRGYGYTFGSGTRLTVV.

The CDR3 protein is CASSYRGRSYEQYF. The CDR3 bases are TGTGCCAGTTCCTACAGGGGGCGATCGTACGAGCAGTACTTC. The chain couples TRBV19 to TRBJ2-7; 9 nucleotides line up with TRBD1. V dropped 8 bases and J dropped 4; count of bases not matched to a gene: 9. CDR1 and CDR2 (germline): LNHDA, SQIVND (reference sequence). This CDR3 is 14 amino acids long.

The chain has TRBV7-2 and TRBJ2-3, with TRBD2 as a possible D gene (5 bases). The germline CDR1 and CDR2 sequences are SGHTA and FQGNSA. This CDR3 comprises 15 residues. V shed 1 base and J shed 1 base, with 9 bases lying between them. The CDR3 protein is CASSLGGSGTDTQYF. DNA for the CDR3: TGTGCCAGCAGCTTAGGCGGGTCGGGCACAGATACGCAGTATTTT.

This sequence joins TRBV30 and TRBJ1-6; TRBD1 is a possible D gene (6 bases). Per germline, CDR1 GTSNPN and CDR2 SVGIG (reference sequence). Trimming cost V 5 bases and J 13 bases, with 21 bases left between them. The length of the CDR3 is 14 residues. The CDR3 DNA follows: TGTGCCTGGGTGGACAGAAGGGGTCGGCGGCCCCTCCACTTT. Translating gives CAWVDRRGRRPLHF.

This chain connects TRBV11-3 to TRBJ2-1; D ambiguous. Trimming took 5 bases from V and 4 from J, leaving 24 bases between them. The germline gives CDR1 SGHNT, CDR2 YENEEA. The CDR3 consists of 18 residues. CDR3 region: CASSRTTTGRDAYNEQFF. In DNA, the CDR3 is TGTGCCAGCAGCCGAACTACTACTGGTCGAGATGCGTACAATGAGCAGTTCTTC.

This clone was seen more than once but under ten times. The V and J genes are TRBV5-1 and TRBJ1-2, with no clear D. The length of the CDR3 is 14 residues. Germline V gene sequence: CDR1 SGHRS, CDR2 YFSETQ. Trimming removed 4 bases at V and 8 bases at J, with 18 bases between. The CDR3 DNA reads as TGCGCCAGCAGCCCGGCTTTGAGGACGGGGGGCTACACCTTC. Translation: CASSPALRTGGYTF.

This chain uses TRBV5-6 with TRBJ2-4; D gene unclear. Between the trimmed V and J ends, which lost 0 bases and 2 bases, there was a span of 12 bases. Germline values: CDR1 SGHDT, CDR2 YYEEEE. The CDR3 is 16 amino acids. The CDR3 spells CASSLDQAWTKNIQYF. The CDR3 DNA reads TGTGCCAGCAGCTTGGACCAAGCGTGGACCAAAAACATTCAGTACTTC.

This sequence joins TRBV5-1 and TRBJ2-2, with unresolved D. This CDR3 contains 16 residues. The germline V gene has CDR1 SGHRS and CDR2 YFSETQ. V lost 2 bases and J lost 0, with 11 bases in between. The CDR3 loop is CASSFTQIANTGELFF. CDR3 DNA: TGCGCCAGCAGCTTTACACAGATCGCGAACACCGGGGAGCTGTTTTTT.

The chain couples TRBV19 to TRBJ2-5; 7 nucleotides align to TRBD1. The V gene's germline CDR1 is LNHDA and CDR2 SQIVND (reference sequence). This CDR3 is built from 12 residues. Trimming at V came to 7 bases and at J to 5 bases, leaving 4 bases not matched to a gene. The DNA for the CDR3 is TGTGCCAGTAACAGGGGTTCGGAGACCCAGTACTTC. Amino acid sequence: CASNRGSETQYF.

The V call is TRBV5-4, the J call TRBJ2-7; D call uncertain. There are 14 residues in the CDR3. Germline CDR1 reads SGHNT; CDR2 reads YYREEE (reference sequence). The germline V and J ends were trimmed by 0 bases and 3 bases, with 10 bases remaining between them. The CDR3: CASSLASASYEQYF. For the CDR3, the DNA is TGTGCCAGCAGCTTGGCTTCCGCCAGCTACGAGCAGTACTTC.

J is TRBJ2-3 and V is TRBV11-2; TRBD2 aligns across 9 bases. CDR1 is SGHAT and CDR2 is FQNNGV in the germline V gene. After removal of 2 bases from V and 0 bases from J, the junction contained 3 bases not matched to a gene. The CDR3 sequence is 16 residues long. CDR3 loop: CASSLLAGSSTDTQYF. In DNA, the CDR3 is TGTGCCAGCAGCTTACTAGCGGGGAGTAGCACAGATACGCAGTATTTT.

This chain connects TRBV18 to TRBJ2-2; 7 bases align to TRBD1. Germline assignment: CDR1 KGHSH and CDR2 LQKENI. Trimming cost V 6 bases and J 4 bases; bases outside gene matches: 11. This CDR3 has 16 residues. The CDR3 coding sequence is TGTGCCAGCTCGGAGCTCACAGGGGCAGGCACCGGGGAGCTGTTTTTT. This translates into CASSELTGAGTGELFF.

This chain connects TRBV7-2 to TRBJ2-1; a weak D match, TRBD2 (5 bases). The CDR3 is made up of 14 amino acids. CDR1 SGHTA and CDR2 FQGNSA come from the germline V gene. The V end lost 5 bases, the J end lost 1 base, and 9 bases lay between the germline ends. This CDR3 reads CASSHPGSYNEQFF. The DNA of the CDR3 is TGTGCCAGCAGCCATCCGGGATCCTACAATGAGCAGTTCTTC.

The J gene is TRBJ2-1, the V gene TRBV11-3; no firm D call. CDR3 length equals 13 residues. V was clipped by 1 base and J by 5 bases, with 6 bases between them. Germline CDR1 and CDR2: SGHNT and YENEEA. In DNA form, the CDR3 reads TGTGCCAGCAGCTTAGGACAAAACAATGAGCAGTTCTTC. Residues: CASSLGQNNEQFF.

This clone was seen only once. The chain uses TRBV28 and TRBJ1-5; D ambiguous. Trimming took 2 bases from V and 5 from J, leaving 4 bases between them. The germline V gene encodes CDR1 MDHEN and CDR2 SYDVKM. The CDR3 is made up of 12 amino acids. This chain's CDR3 is CASSLVDQPQHF. The CDR3 DNA sequence: TGTGCCAGCAGTTTAGTAGATCAGCCCCAGCATTTT.